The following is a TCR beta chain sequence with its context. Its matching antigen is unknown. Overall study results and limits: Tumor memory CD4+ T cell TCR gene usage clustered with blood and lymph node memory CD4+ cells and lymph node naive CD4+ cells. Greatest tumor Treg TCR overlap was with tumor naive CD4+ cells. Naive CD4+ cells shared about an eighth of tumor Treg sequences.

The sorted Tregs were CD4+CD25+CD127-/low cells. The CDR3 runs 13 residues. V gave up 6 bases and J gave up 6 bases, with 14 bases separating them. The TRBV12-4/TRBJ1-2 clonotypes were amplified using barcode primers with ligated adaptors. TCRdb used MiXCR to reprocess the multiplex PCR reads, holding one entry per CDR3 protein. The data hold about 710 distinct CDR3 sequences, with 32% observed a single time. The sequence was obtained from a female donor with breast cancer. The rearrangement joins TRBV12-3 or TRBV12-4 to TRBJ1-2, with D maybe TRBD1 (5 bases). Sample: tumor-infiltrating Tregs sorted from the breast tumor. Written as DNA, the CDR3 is TGTGCCAGCAGCTCCGGGACTCTTCATGGCTACACCTTC. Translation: CASSSGTLHGYTF.